This entry is about one T cell receptor (beta chain). This specimen comes from a study of blood T cell repertoires in COVID-19. Study background: Sites across the United States, Italy and Spain contributed samples from acute and convalescent COVID-19.

Sequencing was performed with immunoSEQ multiplex PCR; in TCRdb, only in-frame clones are kept and a portion is missing. The sample comprises roughly 180,000 clones, less than 95% of which are singletons, and roughly 0.76% rests with the top ten. V lost 0 bases to trimming and J lost 4 bases; unmatched junction nucleotides: 10. This CDR3 region has 17 residues. Germline-derived CDR1 and CDR2 are SGHRS and YFSETQ. This sequence was found in a man aged 30 to 39 with COVID-19, enrolled during active disease. Material for sequencing was peripheral blood. The chain recombines TRBV5-1 with TRBJ1-1; 9 nucleotides match TRBD1. CDR3 loop: CASSLGQGGLEITEAFF. CDR3 nucleotides: TGCGCCAGCAGCTTGGGACAGGGGGGACTCGAGATCACTGAAGCTTTCTTT.